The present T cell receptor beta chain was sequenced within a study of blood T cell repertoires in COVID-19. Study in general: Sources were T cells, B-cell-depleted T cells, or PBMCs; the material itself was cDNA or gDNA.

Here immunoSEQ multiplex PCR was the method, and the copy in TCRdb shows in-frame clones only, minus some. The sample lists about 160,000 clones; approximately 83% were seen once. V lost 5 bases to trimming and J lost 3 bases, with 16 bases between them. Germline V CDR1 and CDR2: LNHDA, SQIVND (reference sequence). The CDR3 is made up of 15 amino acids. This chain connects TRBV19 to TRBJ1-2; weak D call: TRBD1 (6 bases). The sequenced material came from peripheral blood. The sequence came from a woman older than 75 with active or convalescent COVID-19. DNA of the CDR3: TGTGCCAGTAGTTCCGTTAAAGGGGGGGACTATGGCTACACCTTC. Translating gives CASSSVKGGDYGYTF. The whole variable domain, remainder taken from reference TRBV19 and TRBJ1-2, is DGGITQSPKYLFRKEGQNVTLSCEQNLNHDAMYWYRQDPGQGLRLIYYSQIVNDFQKGDIAEGYSVSREKKESFPLTVTSAQKNPTAFYLCASSSVKGGDYGYTFGSGTRLTVV.